This TCR beta chain was found in a study of shared clonotypes between healthy human individuals. Study background: Contributing individuals were a couple of females and three males aged 18 to 49.

The authors ran the assay at deep level. PCR replicates performed on unsorted PBMC used 300 to 350 ng DNA, some 30,000 T cell genomes. Repertoires were generated with immunoSEQ multiplex PCR, while TCRdb's copy carries only in-frame clones and drops some. The sample shows roughly 500,000 clones, about 85% of them seen only once. This clone was seen many times. Other nucleotide sequences in the sample specify the same CDR3. The study drew all its donors from Caucasian adults living in Nashville, Tennessee. The CDR3 loop spans 16 amino acids. Per germline, CDR1 SGHRS and CDR2 YFSETQ. V was clipped by 3 bases and J by 1 base; unmatched bases: 9.

The TCR originated in a woman aged 40 to 50 in good health. Some clones in this sample may be carry-over from other donors' samples. Specimen: PBMCs. This chain uses TRBV5-1 with TRBJ2-7; 8 bases fit TRBD1. The DNA of the CDR3 is TGCGCCAGCAGCTCGGTGACAGGGGTTCGGTCCTACGAGCAGTACTTC. The encoded protein is CASSSVTGVRSYEQYF.